A selection of T cell receptor beta chains follows, all from one sample in a study of early T cells in non-severe SARS-CoV-2 infection. A single record per CDR3 protein comes from TCRdb applying MiXCR to the 5' RACE reads. The table has 25,000 to 30,000 distinct CDR3 sequences, about 4% seen once. Sequenced: whole blood. The receptors were sampled from an adult who was a healthcare worker with PCR-confirmed SARS-CoV-2 infection or an uninfected control (not recorded which). CDR3s leave out the opening cysteine and the closing phenylalanine or tryptophan. Fields, in order: J gene, V gene, clone size, D gene, CDR3 protein. D genes are given only for firm matches. Expanded clones are given a class, and other clones once, few, many or no size at all.

>TRBJ2-5|TRBV7-6|many|TRBD2
ASSLLREGSETQY
>TRBJ1-2|TRBV29-1|many|NA
SVQIGGDPLYGYT
>TRBJ2-3|TRBV6-4|few|TRBD2
ASIRTSVADTQY
>TRBJ2-5|TRBV18|many|NA
ASSPPRGTGLKQETQY
>TRBJ2-5|TRBV7-8|NA|NA
ASSLRGETQY
>TRBJ2-5|TRBV12-3/TRBV12-4|many|TRBD1
ASSRDRAGETQY
>TRBJ2-7|TRBV7-2|many|NA
ASSPQTYEQY
>TRBJ2-1|TRBV7-9|many|TRBD2
ASRPGLADNEQF
>TRBJ2-2|TRBV5-4|many|NA
ASSYSGFNTGELF
>TRBJ1-2|TRBV12-3/TRBV12-4|many|NA
ASSSSTDYGYT
>TRBJ1-3|TRBV7-2|NA|TRBD1
ASSYSPGTGTGNTIY
>TRBJ2-5|TRBV6-2/TRBV6-3|NA|TRBD2
ASSYSRTSQY
>TRBJ1-2|TRBV4-3|many|TRBD1
ASSQDPGTAYGYT
>TRBJ1-5|TRBV20-1|many|TRBD1
SASQGTGANQPQH
>TRBJ1-4|TRBV20-1|many|NA
SARVGTTNEKLF
>TRBJ2-2|TRBV6-5|NA|TRBD2
ASRHGTTTGELF
>TRBJ2-1|TRBV11-2|many|NA
ASSLDYGTYNEQF
>TRBJ2-7|TRBV20-1|many|NA
SASGQSTYEQY
>TRBJ2-1|TRBV7-6|many|TRBD2
ASSLVLFGGGSLDEQF
>TRBJ2-1|TRBV6-2/TRBV6-3|NA|TRBD2
ASSYRTSGRADNEQF
>TRBJ2-2|TRBV6-5|many|TRBD1
ASSKTGGRFDGTGELF
>TRBJ1-6|TRBV3-1|many|NA
ASSESRSGSPLH
>TRBJ2-1|TRBV12-3/TRBV12-4|many|TRBD2
ASSLDSGRGYNEQF
>TRBJ2-3|TRBV4-3|many|TRBD2
ASSQALAGGTDTQY
>TRBJ1-2|TRBV3-1|many|TRBD1
ASSQRDRGLYGYT
>TRBJ1-1|TRBV5-6|many|NA
ASNEGMNTEAF